This entry lists 26 T cell receptor beta chains sequenced from one sample in a study of cytomegalovirus exposure and HLA in healthy donors. This table comes from immunoSEQ multiplex PCR, and its TCRdb copy is limited to in-frame clones, with some not included. The table shows under 200,000 clones, with roughly 81% occurring only once. The sequencing input was PBMCs. The receptors were sampled from a woman aged 25-40 years in good health and CMV-seronegative.

This clone turned up a few times. V is TRBV11-2 and J is TRBJ1-5; the D is unclear. CDR3 length equals 13 residues. CDR1 SGHAT and CDR2 FQNNGV come from the germline V gene. Trimming took 3 bases from V and 4 from J, leaving 7 bases between them. CDR3 bases: TGTGCCAGCAGCTTTGGGCCGAATCAGCCCCAGCATTTT. It yields the protein CASSFGPNQPQHF.

This clone was picked up many times. This chain uses TRBV6-1 with TRBJ1-5; D is uncertain. The CDR3 has 13 amino acids. V dropped 4 bases and J dropped 0 bases, with 4 bases sitting between them. Germline-derived CDR1 and CDR2 are MNHNS and SASEGT. Here the CDR3 reads CASSGHSNQPQHF. In DNA, the CDR3 is TGTGCCAGCAGTGGACATAGCAATCAGCCCCAGCATTTT.

The rearrangement links TRBV18 to TRBJ2-1, with TRBD2 matching 9 bases. This CDR3 has 16 amino acids. The V gene's germline CDR1 is KGHSH and CDR2 LQKENI. The V segment lost 2 bases and the J segment 8 bases; nucleotides outside the gene matches: 10. The CDR3 sequence: CASSPRLAAQQDEQFF. CDR3 nucleotides: TGTGCCAGCTCACCAAGACTAGCGGCCCAACAGGATGAGCAGTTCTTC.

This clone was seen a handful of times. The gene calls are TRBV7-7 and TRBJ2-2; 8 positions agree with TRBD2. There are 21 residues in the CDR3. From germline, CDR1 is SSHAT and CDR2 FNYEAQ (reference sequence). J lost 4 bases, V lost 5 bases, and 24 bases had no gene match. The CDR3 loop is CASSPRTRVWGTSGLTGELFF. CDR3 nucleotide sequence: TGTGCCAGCAGCCCTCGGACAAGGGTGTGGGGTACTAGCGGTCTCACCGGGGAGCTGTTTTTT.

The chain carries TRBV10-3 and TRBJ2-7; tentatively, D is TRBD1 (6 bases). Germline values: CDR1 ENHRY, CDR2 SYGVKD. The CDR3 has 13 amino acids. The germline V and J ends were trimmed by 5 bases and 6 bases, with 14 bases remaining between them. CDR3: CAISFGFRGEQYF. CDR3 in DNA: TGTGCCATCAGTTTTGGATTCAGGGGCGAGCAGTACTTC.

The chain is built from TRBV2 and TRBJ1-5; 9 nucleotides match TRBD1. The CDR3 is 14 amino acids. Germline-derived CDR1 and CDR2 are SNHLY and FYNNEI. Losses at the gene ends were 6 bases for V and 6 bases for J; bases not matched to a gene: 6. CDR3 amino acids: CASSLGTGLQPQHF. For the CDR3, the DNA is TGTGCCAGCAGCCTGGGGACAGGGCTTCAGCCCCAGCATTTT.

The V and J genes are TRBV5-8 and TRBJ2-1; D is possibly TRBD2 (6 bases). The CDR3 covers 15 residues. With 2 bases removed from V and 1 base from J, the gap between germline ends came to 10 bases. The germline V gene has CDR1 SGHTS and CDR2 YDEGEE. This chain's CDR3 is CASSLAGRSYNEQFF. As DNA, the CDR3 is TGTGCCAGCAGCTTAGCGGGCCGTTCCTACAATGAGCAGTTCTTC.

This clone was found a few times. This chain connects TRBV5-1 to TRBJ2-4; 7 nucleotides align to TRBD2. V was pared by 0 bases and J by 0 bases, with 3 bases of the junction left unmatched. Germline values: CDR1 SGHRS, CDR2 YFSETQ. CDR3 length equals 16 residues. The CDR3 protein is CASSLESGVAKNIQYF. The CDR3 DNA reads as TGCGCCAGCAGCTTGGAGAGCGGGGTAGCCAAAAACATTCAGTACTTC.

The genes are TRBV19 and TRBJ1-4; 11 bases map to TRBD1. The CDR3 extends over 13 amino acids. Per the germline V gene, CDR1 is LNHDA and CDR2 is SQIVND (reference sequence). J was trimmed by 8 bases and V by 8 bases; bases with no gene match: 4. CDR3 nucleotide sequence: TGTGCCAGTGGACAGGGGGCACGAGAAAAACTGTTTTTT. It translates to CASGQGAREKLFF.

The count of this clone is one. The chain recombines TRBV7-8 with TRBJ2-1, with 8 bases matching TRBD2. The CDR3 has 16 amino acids. From germline, CDR1 is SGHVS and CDR2 FQNEAQ. V shed 3 bases, J shed 2 bases, and the junction held 6 bases outside the gene matches. The CDR3 region has the DNA TGTGCCAGCAGCTTTAAGGGTAGCGGGACCTACAATGAGCAGTTCTTC. It codes for CASSFKGSGTYNEQFF.

The CDR3 spells CASSVSGSGDPYEQYF. The CDR3 nucleotides are TGTGCCAGCAGCGTATCCGGTAGCGGGGACCCCTACGAGCAGTACTTC. The chain uses TRBV9 and TRBJ2-7; 8 bases agree with TRBD2. V shed 1 base, J shed 2 bases, and the junction held 8 bases outside the gene matches. Germline CDR1 reads SGDLS; CDR2 reads YYNGEE. The CDR3 is 16 amino acids.

CDR3 sequence: CASSLGGAIGELFF. The CDR3 nucleotides are TGTGCCAGCAGCTTAGGAGGGGCCATCGGGGAGCTGTTTTTT. This chain links TRBV5-5 with TRBJ2-2; TRBD2 might be the D (6 bases). The germline CDR1 and CDR2 sequences are SGHKS and YYEKEE (reference sequence). The CDR3 is 14 residues long. Trimming took off 2 bases at V and 7 bases at J, with 12 bases between the two ends. The full variable domain, completed using reference TRBV5-5 and TRBJ2-2, is DAGVTQSPTHLIKTRGQQVTLRCSPISGHKSVSWYQQVLGQGPQFIFQYYEKEERGRGNFPDRFSARQFPNYSSELNVNALLLGDSALYLCASSLGGAIGELFFGEGSRLTVL.

The rearrangement uses TRBV6-5 and TRBJ1-1; TRBD1 matches at 7 bases. Trimming removed 0 bases from V and 8 bases from J; junction bases left unmatched: 3. CDR3 length: 13 amino acids. Germline V CDR1 and CDR2: MNHEY, SVGAGI. CDR3 sequence: CASSYSRQGEAFF. The DNA of the CDR3 is TGTGCCAGCAGTTACTCACGACAGGGAGAAGCTTTCTTT.

In this sample, this clone turned up a few times. This chain links TRBV4-2 with TRBJ1-2, with D perhaps TRBD1 (6 bases). From germline, CDR1 is LGHNA and CDR2 YNFKEQ. Trimming cost V 4 bases and J 1 base, with 7 bases left between them. The length of the CDR3 is 13 residues. Here the CDR3 DNA reads TGTGCCAGCAGCCGGGGACATAACTATGGCTACACCTTC. Translation: CASSRGHNYGYTF.

This clone was seen at least ten times. This rearrangement joins TRBV7-8 to TRBJ2-3; maybe TRBD2 (5 bases). Deletions cut 5 bases from V and 3 bases from J, with 15 bases between. The germline V gene has CDR1 SGHVS and CDR2 FQNEAQ. The CDR3 is made up of 15 amino acids. CDR3 sequence reads: CASSHHRGPTDTQYF. CDR3 bases: TGTGCCAGCAGCCATCACAGAGGGCCGACAGATACGCAGTATTTT.

The chain couples TRBV11-2 to TRBJ1-2; 9 bases agree with TRBD1. The CDR3 is 16 amino acids. Germline trimming cut 5 bases from V and 3 bases from J; bases unmatched to any gene: 10. Germline-derived CDR1 and CDR2 are SGHAT and FQNNGV. The CDR3 sequence: CASSGAWGQGDYGYTF. The CDR3 region has the DNA TGTGCCAGCAGCGGGGCCTGGGGACAGGGAGACTATGGCTACACCTTC.

This chain joins TRBV14 and TRBJ2-1, with 8 positions matching TRBD1. This CDR3 is built from 14 residues. V dropped 4 bases and J dropped 6; count of bases not matched to a gene: 5. The germline V gene has CDR1 SGHDN and CDR2 FVKESK. Here the CDR3 reads CASSPLGQGNEQFF. Written as DNA, the CDR3 is TGTGCCAGCAGCCCCCTAGGACAGGGCAATGAGCAGTTCTTC.

This clone has a handful of counts. The chain recombines TRBV14 with TRBJ2-7, with 8 bases that match TRBD2. The CDR3 has 15 residues. The germline V gene encodes CDR1 SGHDN and CDR2 FVKESK. V lost 1 base and J lost 3; bases outside the gene matches: 5. CDR3 DNA: TGTGCCAGCAGCCAAGTTACCGGGAGGGGCTACGAGCAGTACTTC. Amino acid sequence: CASSQVTGRGYEQYF.

The J gene is TRBJ1-2, the V gene TRBV28; unclear D gene. The V and J ends lost 5 bases and 7 bases respectively, with 11 bases between them. Germline V gene sequence: CDR1 MDHEN, CDR2 SYDVKM. The CDR3 is made up of 12 amino acids. The CDR3 coding sequence is TGTGCCAGCAGTCCCGAGGGTCGTGGCTACACCTTC. Translating gives CASSPEGRGYTF.

The chain uses TRBV7-9 and TRBJ2-2; D not certain. Between the trimmed V and J ends, which lost 2 bases and 3 bases, there was a span of 7 bases. CDR1 is SEHNR and CDR2 is FQNEAQ in the germline V gene (reference sequence). This CDR3 comprises 14 residues. This CDR3 reads CASSLPGYTGELFF. CDR3 nucleotides: TGTGCCAGCAGCTTACCCGGGTACACCGGGGAGCTGTTTTTT.

V usage is TRBV6-1 and J usage is TRBJ1-1; D is perhaps TRBD1 (6 bases). V was trimmed by 4 bases and J by 0 bases, leaving 12 bases between them. Germline V gene lookup returns CDR1 MNHNS and CDR2 SASEGT. The CDR3 runs 15 residues. The CDR3 is CASSGIPGVNTEAFF. As DNA, the CDR3 is TGTGCCAGCAGTGGAATCCCAGGGGTGAACACTGAAGCTTTCTTT.

This clone was counted a few times. V gene TRBV7-8 combines with J gene TRBJ1-4; D ambiguous. This CDR3 has 14 amino acids. V was clipped by 3 bases and J by 4 bases, with 9 bases between them. CDR1 and CDR2 (germline): SGHVS, FQNEAQ. CDR3 sequence reads: CASSFGRNNEKLFF. In DNA form, the CDR3 reads TGTGCCAGCAGCTTCGGCAGGAATAATGAAAAACTGTTTTTT. Drawing the rest from reference TRBV7-8 and TRBJ1-4, the complete variable domain is GAGVSQSPRYKVAKRGQDVALRCDPISGHVSLFWYQQALGQGPEFLTYFQNEAQLDKSGLPSDRFFAERPEGSVSTLKIQRTQQEDSAVYLCASSFGRNNEKLFFGSGTQLSVL.

V usage is TRBV7-9 and J usage is TRBJ1-4; 7 nucleotides match TRBD1. The length of the CDR3 is 14 residues. Germline CDR1 reads SEHNR; CDR2 reads FQNEAQ (reference sequence). The J segment lost 4 bases and the V segment lost 6 bases, leaving 5 bases of the junction unmatched. CDR3 residues: CASSQQGLNEKLFF. CDR3 nucleotide sequence: TGTGCCAGCAGTCAACAGGGGCTTAATGAAAAACTGTTTTTT.

This clone was seen a single time. The rearrangement joins TRBV9 to TRBJ1-1; 7 bases are shared with TRBD1. CDR1 is SGDLS and CDR2 is YYNGEE in the germline V gene. With V trimmed by 0 bases and J by 5 bases, 1 base remained unmatched. The CDR3 is made up of 13 amino acids. The CDR3 sequence is CASSVEGATEAFF. CDR3 bases: TGTGCCAGCAGCGTAGAGGGGGCGACTGAAGCTTTCTTT.

The gene calls are TRBV6-5 and TRBJ2-7; 7 bases line up with TRBD2. The CDR3 spans 14 residues. V was clipped by 2 bases and J by 2 bases; unmatched bases: 3. Germline V gene lookup returns CDR1 MNHEY and CDR2 SVGAGI. CDR3 loop: CASSYGRETYEQYF. The CDR3 DNA reads TGTGCCAGCAGTTACGGGAGGGAAACCTACGAGCAGTACTTC.

This rearrangement joins TRBV6-5 to TRBJ1-1, with D hard to call. Germline assignment: CDR1 MNHEY and CDR2 SVGAGI. This CDR3 contains 14 residues. V was shortened by 8 bases and J by 0 bases, with 13 bases between the two germline ends. The CDR3 nucleotides read TGTGCCAGCTCCTCGGGTTACATGAACACTGAAGCTTTCTTT. It codes for CASSSGYMNTEAFF.